This TCR beta chain was captured by sequencing in a study of cytomegalovirus exposure and HLA in healthy donors. Study-level background: Most genotyped donors, about four fifths of about 360, had Caucasian-associated genetic ancestry. Study-wide results and caveats: Earlier analysis yielded a pattern in which most TCR beta V segments were productive about 90% or about 30% of the time.

This clone was detected only a few times. Its antigen is not known. The CDR3 consists of 14 residues. Trimming removed 9 bases from V and 5 bases from J, with 16 bases in between. Germline V lookup: CDR1 MNHEY, CDR2 SMNVEV (reference sequence). The PCR employed 60 Vbeta primers together with 13 Jbeta primers. The repertoire was sequenced with immunoSEQ multiplex PCR; TCRdb's copy has only in-frame clones and lacks some. This sample carries fewer than 150,000 clones, over 65% of them seen once, and the ten largest clones take roughly 2.6%. The rearrangement joins TRBV27 to TRBJ2-2; D may be TRBD2 (5 bases). The receptor was isolated from a woman aged 18-29 years in good health and CMV-seronegative. Material for sequencing was PBMCs. The CDR3 loop reads CASSASGLTGELFF. In nucleotides, the CDR3 is TGTGCCAGTTCTGCGAGCGGCTTGACCGGGGAGCTGTTTTTT.